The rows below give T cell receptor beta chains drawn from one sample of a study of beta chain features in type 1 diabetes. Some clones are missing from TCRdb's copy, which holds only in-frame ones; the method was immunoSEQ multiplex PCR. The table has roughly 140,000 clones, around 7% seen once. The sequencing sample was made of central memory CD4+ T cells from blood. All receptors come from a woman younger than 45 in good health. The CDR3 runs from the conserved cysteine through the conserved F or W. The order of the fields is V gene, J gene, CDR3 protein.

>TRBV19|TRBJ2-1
CASTFRVTSGRTNEQFF
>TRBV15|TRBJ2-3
CATSRDLFALSTDTQYF
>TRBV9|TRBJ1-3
CASSVDLSGNTIYF
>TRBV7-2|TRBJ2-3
CASSLSLADTQYF
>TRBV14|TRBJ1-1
CASSQRFGTRRNTEAFF
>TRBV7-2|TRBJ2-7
CASRPDGSGSSYEQYF
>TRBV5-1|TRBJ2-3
CASSPSGRWADTQYF
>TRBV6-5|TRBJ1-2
CASRPDRGPGDGYTF
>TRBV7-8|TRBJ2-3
CAGSGGAVGTDTQYF
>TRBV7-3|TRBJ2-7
CASSLSWTSGPYEQYF
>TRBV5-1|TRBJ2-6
CASSPGSGANVLTF
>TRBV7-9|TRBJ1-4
CASSPRGQGSANEKLFF
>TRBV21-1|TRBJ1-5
CASSAREAESNQPQHF
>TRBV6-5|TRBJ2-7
CASRPSSDEQYF
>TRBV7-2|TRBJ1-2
CASRPGHTYGYTF
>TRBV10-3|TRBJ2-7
CASRGTSGTSYEQYF
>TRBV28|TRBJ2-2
CASRSPERNTGELFF
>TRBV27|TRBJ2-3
CASSLSRAADTQYF
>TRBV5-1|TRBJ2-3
CASSSGQTSSGSTDTQYF
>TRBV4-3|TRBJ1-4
CASSQTSTGVNEKLFF
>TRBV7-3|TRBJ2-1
CASSSTSGTSHVNEQFF
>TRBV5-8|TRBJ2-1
CASSLRGTSGGREQFF
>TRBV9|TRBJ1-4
CASSTGATTNEKLFF
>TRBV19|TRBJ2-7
CASSMAGVSYEQYF
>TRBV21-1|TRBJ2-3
CASSSRRRERVISTDTQYF